Shown below are 8 T cell receptor beta chains from a single sample sequenced in a study of shared clonotypes between healthy human individuals. CD45RO negativity and positive selection for CCR7 defined naive CD8 cells, a population that excluded terminally differentiated effector memory CD45RA+ cells. TCRdb's table, derived via immunoSEQ multiplex PCR, lists solely in-frame clones and lacks some. The sample contains roughly 2,000,000 clones, just under 95% of which appear only once. The sample comprised naive CD8+ T cells from PBMCs. The receptor source for this set is a man between 18 and 35 years old in good health. Some clones in this sample may be carry-over from other donors' samples.

The CDR3: CASSWDMRGTSTDTQYF. DNA for the CDR3: TGCGCCAGCAGCTGGGATATGAGGGGAACCAGCACAGATACGCAGTATTTT. The gene calls are TRBV5-1 and TRBJ2-3; tentatively, D is TRBD1 or TRBD2 (5 bases each). The CDR3 spans 17 residues. Trimming took off 3 bases at V and 0 bases at J, with 17 bases between the two ends. Germline lookup yields CDR1 SGHRS and CDR2 YFSETQ.

The V call is TRBV29-1, the J call TRBJ2-7; maybe TRBD1 (6 bases). This CDR3 has 15 amino acids. The germline gives CDR1 SQVTM, CDR2 ANQGSEA. The germline V and J ends were trimmed by 2 bases and 2 bases, with 16 bases remaining between them. CDR3 sequence (DNA): TGCAGCGTTGAAATTAGGGGAGACAGGCCCTACGAGCAGTACTTC. Translated: CSVEIRGDRPYEQYF.

To note about this clone: Other DNA sequences in this sample translate to the same CDR3. The CDR3 DNA reads as TGTGCCAGCAGCTTATTCTCCGGGGAGCTGTTTTTT. Amino acids: CASSLFSGELFF. V usage is TRBV7-9 and J usage is TRBJ2-2; D is ambiguous. This CDR3 has 12 residues. CDR1 is SEHNR and CDR2 is FQNEAQ in the germline V gene (reference sequence). V was clipped by 2 bases and J by 6 bases, with 4 bases between them.

V usage is TRBV7-9 and J usage is TRBJ2-2; no reliable D call. The germline gives CDR1 SEHNR, CDR2 FQNEAQ (reference sequence). CDR3 length equals 16 residues. The V end was cut by 5 bases, the J end by 4 bases, with 17 bases between. DNA for the CDR3: TGTGCCAGCAGCCCAACCCTAAGCGTAGGCACCGGGGAGCTGTTTTTT. Amino acids: CASSPTLSVGTGELFF.

The chain is built from TRBV14 and TRBJ2-5, with 10 bases aligning to TRBD2. CDR1 and CDR2 (germline): SGHDN, FVKESK. There are 17 residues in the CDR3. V was pared by 4 bases and J by 5 bases, with 13 bases of the junction left unmatched. The CDR3 DNA follows: TGTGCCAGCAGCCTTCTTATGCTAGCGGGAGCGGAGGAGACCCAGTACTTC. Amino acid sequence: CASSLLMLAGAEETQYF.

This chain links TRBV28 with TRBJ1-5, with a possible D match to TRBD1 (5 bases). CDR1 and CDR2 (germline): MDHEN, SYDVKM. This CDR3 is built from 15 residues. Trimming stripped 4 bases from V and 1 base from J, with 11 bases between. As DNA, the CDR3 is TGTGCCAGCAGTTCCGGGACGGTGAGCAATCAGCCCCAGCATTTT. This sequence encodes CASSSGTVSNQPQHF.

As to this clone: The same CDR3 arises from other DNA sequences in this sample as well. The CDR3 DNA is TGTGCCAGCTGGGGGACCTACAATGAGCAGTTCTTC. It codes for CASWGTYNEQFF. J is TRBJ2-1 and V is TRBV27; D is perhaps TRBD1 or TRBD2 (5 bases each). V was shortened by 8 bases and J by 2 bases, with 7 bases between the two germline ends. Germline-derived CDR1 and CDR2 are MNHEY and SMNVEV (reference sequence). This CDR3 is built from 12 residues.

J is TRBJ2-2 and V is TRBV28; D is unresolved. Trimming pared 6 bases from V and 1 base from J, leaving 12 bases between. In germline, CDR1 is MDHEN, CDR2 SYDVKM. CDR3 size: 15 residues. The DNA of the CDR3 is TGTGCCAGCAGCACACCCTACAAGAACACCGGGGAGCTGTTTTTT. Protein product: CASSTPYKNTGELFF.